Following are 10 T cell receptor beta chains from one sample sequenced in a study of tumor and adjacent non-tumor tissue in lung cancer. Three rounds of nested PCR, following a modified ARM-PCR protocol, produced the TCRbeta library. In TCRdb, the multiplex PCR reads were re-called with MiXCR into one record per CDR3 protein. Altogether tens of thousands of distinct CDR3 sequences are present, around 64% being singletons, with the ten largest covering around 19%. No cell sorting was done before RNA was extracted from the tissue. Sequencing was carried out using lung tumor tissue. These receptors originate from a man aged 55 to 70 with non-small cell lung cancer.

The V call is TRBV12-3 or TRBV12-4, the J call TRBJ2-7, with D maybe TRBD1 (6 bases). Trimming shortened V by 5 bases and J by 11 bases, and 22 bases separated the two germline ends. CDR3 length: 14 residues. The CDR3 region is CASSLRAIQGKEYF. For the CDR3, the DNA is TGTGCCAGCAGTCTCCGAGCTATACAGGGTAAGGAGTACTTC.

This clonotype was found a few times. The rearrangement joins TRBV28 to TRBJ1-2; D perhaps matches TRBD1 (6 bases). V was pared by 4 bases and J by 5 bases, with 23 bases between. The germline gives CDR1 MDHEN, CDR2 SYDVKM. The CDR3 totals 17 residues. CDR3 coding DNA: TGTGCCAGCAGTTCAATCCGGCGGGAACAGGGTAGTTATGGCTACACCTTC. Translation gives CASSSIRREQGSYGYTF.

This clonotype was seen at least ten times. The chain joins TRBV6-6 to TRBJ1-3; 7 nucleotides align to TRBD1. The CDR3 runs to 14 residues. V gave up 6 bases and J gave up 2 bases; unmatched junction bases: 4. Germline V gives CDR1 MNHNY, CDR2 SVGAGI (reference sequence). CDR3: CASSTDRAGNTIYF. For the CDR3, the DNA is TGTGCCAGCAGCACAGACAGGGCTGGAAACACCATATATTTT.

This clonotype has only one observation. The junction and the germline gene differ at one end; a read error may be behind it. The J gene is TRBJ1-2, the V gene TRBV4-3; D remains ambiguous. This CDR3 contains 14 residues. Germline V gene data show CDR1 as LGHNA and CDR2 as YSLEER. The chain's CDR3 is CASNQVGGSYGYTF. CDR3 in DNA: TGCGCCAGCAACCAAGTGGGAGGTAGCTATGGCTACACGTTC.

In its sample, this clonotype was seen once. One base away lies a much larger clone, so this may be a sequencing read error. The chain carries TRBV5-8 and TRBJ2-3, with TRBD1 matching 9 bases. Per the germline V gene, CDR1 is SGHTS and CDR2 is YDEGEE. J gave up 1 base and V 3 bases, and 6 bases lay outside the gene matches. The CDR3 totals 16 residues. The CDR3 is CASSCGDREGTDTQYF. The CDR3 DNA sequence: TGTGCCAGCAGCTGCGGGGACAGGGAAGGCACAGATACGCAGTATTTT. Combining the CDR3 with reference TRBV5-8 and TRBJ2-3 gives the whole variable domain EAGVTQSPTHLIKTRGQQATLRCSPISGHTSVYWYQQALGLGLQFLLWYDEGEERNRGNFPPRFSGRQFPNYSSELNVNALELEDSALYLCASSCGDREGTDTQYFGPGTRLTVL.

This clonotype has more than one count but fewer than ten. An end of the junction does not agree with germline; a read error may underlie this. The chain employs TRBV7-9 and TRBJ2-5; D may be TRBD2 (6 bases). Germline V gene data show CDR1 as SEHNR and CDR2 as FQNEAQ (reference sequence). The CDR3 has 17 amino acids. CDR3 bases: TGTGCCAGCAGCTTAGTTCTGGGGGGTGCCCACCAGGAGACCCAGTACTTC. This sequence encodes CASSLVLGGAHQETQYF.

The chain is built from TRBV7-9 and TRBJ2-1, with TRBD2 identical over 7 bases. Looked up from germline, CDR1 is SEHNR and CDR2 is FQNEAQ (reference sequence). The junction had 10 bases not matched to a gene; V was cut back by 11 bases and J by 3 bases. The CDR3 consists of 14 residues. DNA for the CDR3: TGTGCCGTCTGGGAAGGGGACTACTACAATGAGCAGTTCTTC. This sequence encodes CAVWEGDYYNEQFF.

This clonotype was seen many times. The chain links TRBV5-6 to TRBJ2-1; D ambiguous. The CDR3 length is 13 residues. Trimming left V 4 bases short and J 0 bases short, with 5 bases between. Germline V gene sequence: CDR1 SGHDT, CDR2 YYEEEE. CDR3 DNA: TGTGCCAGCAGCCCCAACTCCTACAATGAGCAGTTCTTC. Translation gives CASSPNSYNEQFF. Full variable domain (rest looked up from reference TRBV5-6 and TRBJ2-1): DAGVTQSPTHLIKTRGQQVTLRCSPKSGHDTVSWYQQALGQGPQFIFQYYEEEERQRGNFPDRFSGHQFPNYSSELNVNALLLGDSALYLCASSPNSYNEQFFGPGTRLTVL.

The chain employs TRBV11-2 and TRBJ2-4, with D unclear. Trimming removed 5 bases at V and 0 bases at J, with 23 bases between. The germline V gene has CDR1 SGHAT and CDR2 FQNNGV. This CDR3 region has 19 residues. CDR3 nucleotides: TGTGCCAGCAGCCCGACCGCTGGTGACATCCTTTTAGCCAAAAACATTCAGTACTTC. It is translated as CASSPTAGDILLAKNIQYF.

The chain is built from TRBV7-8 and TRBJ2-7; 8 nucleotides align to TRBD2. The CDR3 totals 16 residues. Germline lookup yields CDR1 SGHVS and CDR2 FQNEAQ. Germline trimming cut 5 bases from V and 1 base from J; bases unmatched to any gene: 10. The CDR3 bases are TGTGCCAGCAGCACCTCCCATGGGACTAGTTCCTACGAGCAGTACTTC. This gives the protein CASSTSHGTSSYEQYF.